The 10 T cell receptor beta chains presented below share a single source sample, sequenced in a study of T cells in Graves' hyperthyroidism and ophthalmopathy. TCR beta CDR3 sequences were amplified from RNA transcripts. The primer set for the first-round RT-PCR of the TCR CDR3 was HTBI. MiXCR, run by TCRdb on the multiplex PCR reads, gives a single entry per CDR3 protein. The sample has around 720,000 distinct CDR3 sequences; approximately 36% are singletons. The sequenced sample was blood. These receptors were obtained from a woman aged 40 to 50 with Graves' hyperthyroidism.

The J gene is TRBJ1-6, the V gene TRBV6-2 or TRBV6-3; 7 bases are a match to TRBD1. Germline-derived CDR1 and CDR2 are MNHEY and SVGEGT. V was clipped by 0 bases and J by 10 bases; unmatched bases: 12. The CDR3 is made up of 17 amino acids. The CDR3 sequence is CASSYSPTGTVKSPLHF. Written as DNA, the CDR3 is TGTGCCAGCAGTTACTCCCCGACAGGGACGGTAAAGTCACCCCTCCACTTT.

The gene calls are TRBV6-5 and TRBJ1-1; TRBD1 is a possible D gene (6 bases). V was shortened by 6 bases and J by 7 bases, with 12 bases between the two germline ends. The CDR3 spans 12 residues. Germline CDR1 is MNHEY and CDR2 is SVGAGI. The DNA of the CDR3 is TGTGCCAGCAGCAGCGACAGGATTGAAGCTTTCTTT. Protein: CASSSDRIEAFF.

The chain has TRBV6-2 or TRBV6-3 and TRBJ2-2; 7 positions match TRBD1. The germline V gene has CDR1 MNHEY and CDR2 SVGEGT. The junction had 4 bases not matched to a gene; V was cut back by 4 bases and J by 5 bases. CDR3 length: 14 amino acids. The CDR3, as DNA: TGTGCCAGCAGTTCCGGGACAGCTACCGGGGAGCTGTTTTTT. Protein product: CASSSGTATGELFF.

This clonotype was recorded at least ten times. CDR3 sequence: CASRPFDQPQHF. The CDR3 DNA follows: TGTGCCAGCAGGCCCTTTGATCAGCCCCAGCATTTT. The V gene is TRBV2, the J gene TRBJ1-5; D remains ambiguous. Germline CDR1 SNHLY, CDR2 FYNNEI. The germline V and J ends were trimmed by 6 bases and 5 bases, with 8 bases remaining between them. CDR3 length: 12 amino acids.

This chain uses TRBV4-3 with TRBJ1-4, with TRBD1 matching 7 bases. V lost 9 bases to trimming and J lost 8 bases; unmatched junction nucleotides: 12. The length of the CDR3 is 14 residues. Germline V gene data show CDR1 as LGHNA and CDR2 as YSLEER. The CDR3 DNA reads as TGCGCCAGTCGTGCAGGGGGGTTGAAAGAAAAACTGTTTTTT. Translation: CASRAGGLKEKLFF.

The chain recombines TRBV6-6 with TRBJ1-4; 8 bases are shared with TRBD1. CDR1 is MNHNY, CDR2 SVGAGI, per germline (reference sequence). The CDR3 has 15 amino acids. V shed 6 bases, J shed 5 bases, and the junction held 8 bases outside the gene matches. CDR3 in amino acids: CASSSAGQGNEKLFF. The CDR3 DNA reads as TGTGCCAGCAGCAGTGCAGGACAGGGAAATGAAAAACTGTTTTTT.

This clonotype was picked up many times. The chain employs TRBV5-6 and TRBJ1-5, with TRBD1 as a possible D gene (5 bases). The CDR3 extends over 15 amino acids. CDR1 is SGHDT, CDR2 YYEEEE, per germline. V was shortened by 4 bases and J by 2 bases, with 13 bases between the two germline ends. DNA of the CDR3: TGTGCCAGCAGCCGAAGGGGTACGGGCAATCAGCCCCAGCATTTT. Translation gives CASSRRGTGNQPQHF.

The gene calls are TRBV7-2 and TRBJ1-2; D is unclear. CDR3 length: 19 amino acids. Germline CDR1 reads SGHTA; CDR2 reads FQGNSA. V was shortened by 3 bases and J by 0 bases, with 23 bases between the two germline ends. CDR3 residues: CASSLGSRRFLRANYGYTF. CDR3 DNA sequence: TGTGCCAGCAGCTTGGGGTCGCGGAGATTCCTTCGAGCTAACTATGGCTACACCTTC.

This clonotype was detected a few times. V usage is TRBV28 and J usage is TRBJ2-5, with 13 bases lining up with TRBD2. Losses at the gene ends were 8 bases for V and 4 bases for J; bases not matched to a gene: 7. CDR3 size: 15 residues. The germline gives CDR1 MDHEN, CDR2 SYDVKM. CDR3 protein: CASSPGLAGTETQYF. In nucleotides, the CDR3 is TGTGCCAGCTCACCGGGACTAGCGGGAACAGAGACCCAGTACTTC.

As to this clonotype: At one of its ends the junction is not consistent with the germline gene, which may arise from a read error. This chain uses TRBV5-5 with TRBJ1-6; the D is unclear. There are 15 residues in the CDR3. CDR1 and CDR2 from the germline V gene are SGHKS and YYEKEE (reference sequence). CDR3 protein: CVSSQRGQINSPLHF. The CDR3 DNA follows: TGTGTCAGCAGCCAACGAGGGCAGATTAATTCACCCCTCCACTTT.